The sequence of this T cell receptor (beta chain) was determined in a study of T cell clonality in common variable immunodeficiency. Findings and limits, study-wide: Compared with controls, CVID subjects had fewer shared TCRbeta clones. Compared with healthy controls, CVID subjects showed increased TCRbeta clonality, mostly in about a third.

Comment on this clone: The antigen is unknown. This may be a read error, as it is one base from a much larger clone. Read coverage stops 3 residues before the CDR3 terminus; the germline J gene supplies the remainder.

Patients and controls were mostly of Caucasian heritage. Per the germline V gene, CDR1 is SGHTA and CDR2 is FQGNSA. The CDR3 has 14 residues. Control and CVID samples contributed equal amounts of genomic DNA. The data were produced by immunoSEQ multiplex PCR, yet TCRdb's version contains in-frame clones alone and is incomplete. The table lists 50,000 to 60,000 clones, with no singletons. The sequence came from a person aged 18-70 years in good health. The chain carries TRBV7-2 and TRBJ2-3, with D unresolved. The sample was peripheral blood mononuclear cells. CDR3 in amino acids: CASSALVHSQPQYF. The part of the CDR3 DNA that was read is TGTGCCAGCAGCGCCCTTGTTCACAGTCAGCCG. The full variable domain, in which reference TRBV7-2 and TRBJ2-3 provide the parts outside the CDR3, is GAGVSQSPSNKVTEKGKDVELRCDPISGHTALYWYRQSLGQGLEFLIYFQGNSAPDKSGLPSDRFSAERTGGSVSTLTIQRTQQEDSAVYLCASSALVHSQPQYFGPGTRLTVL.